The 17 T cell receptor beta chains given below trace back to one sample, sequenced in a study of blood T cell repertoires in COVID-19. Measured with immunoSEQ multiplex PCR; TCRdb has only the in-frame clones, and not every one. This repertoire shows around 75,000 clones, nearly 90% found once; its top ten account for about 5%. Specimen: peripheral blood. These receptors were obtained from a man aged 50 to 59 with acute or convalescent COVID-19.

The gene calls are TRBV6-1 and TRBJ2-4, with D possibly TRBD1 on 5 matching bases. Germline V CDR1 and CDR2: MNHNS, SASEGT. There are 15 residues in the CDR3. V was shortened by 2 bases and J by 0 bases, with 8 bases between the two germline ends. The CDR3 DNA sequence: TGTGCCAGCAGTGAAAGGGGCTTAGCCAAAAACATTCAGTACTTC. As protein: CASSERGLAKNIQYF.

This chain connects TRBV12-3 or TRBV12-4 to TRBJ2-7, with D uncertain. Trimming took 6 bases from V and 3 from J, leaving 6 bases between them. The CDR3 consists of 11 residues. CDR3 residues: CASSPNYEQYF. CDR3 sequence (DNA): TGTGCCAGCAGCCCTAACTACGAGCAGTACTTC.

V and J are TRBV27 and TRBJ1-2; 9 bases map to TRBD1. V shed 1 base, J shed 3 bases, and the junction held 3 bases outside the gene matches. Germline-derived CDR1 and CDR2 are MNHEY and SMNVEV (reference sequence). The CDR3 spans 15 residues. CDR3 loop: CASSLLGTGYYGYTF. In nucleotides, the CDR3 is TGTGCCAGCAGTTTATTAGGGACAGGGTACTATGGCTACACCTTC.

This chain uses TRBV6-2 or TRBV6-3 with TRBJ2-3, with 8 positions matching TRBD2. V gave up 4 bases and J gave up 2 bases; unmatched junction bases: 8. Germline values: CDR1 MNHEY, CDR2 SVGEGT. This CDR3 contains 16 residues. The CDR3 nucleotides read TGTGCCAGCAGTTTGGGACTAGTTCTAGACACAGATACGCAGTATTTT. Its translation: CASSLGLVLDTDTQYF.

This clone was detected once. The gene calls are TRBV11-3 and TRBJ2-3; 8 bases match TRBD2. The V gene end was trimmed by 5 bases and the J gene end by 0 bases; junction bases not matched to a gene: 4. This CDR3 comprises 15 residues. Germline V gene lookup returns CDR1 SGHNT and CDR2 YENEEA. This CDR3 reads CASSPGGVSTDTQYF. CDR3 bases: TGTGCCAGCAGCCCCGGGGGGGTAAGCACAGATACGCAGTATTTT.

The chain carries TRBV19 and TRBJ2-3, with 8 bases that match TRBD2. The trim removed 3 bases at V and 0 bases at J, leaving 5 bases unmatched. The CDR3 spans 16 residues. Per germline, CDR1 LNHDA and CDR2 SQIVND (reference sequence). CDR3 protein: CASSIGAGVSTDTQYF. CDR3 DNA: TGTGCCAGTAGTATTGGAGCGGGAGTGAGCACAGATACGCAGTATTTT. The full variable domain, its missing parts supplied by reference TRBV19 and TRBJ2-3, is DGGITQSPKYLFRKEGQNVTLSCEQNLNHDAMYWYRQDPGQGLRLIYYSQIVNDFQKGDIAEGYSVSREKKESFPLTVTSAQKNPTAFYLCASSIGAGVSTDTQYFGPGTRLTVL.

The gene calls are TRBV7-9 and TRBJ1-3; a possible D gene is TRBD1 (6 bases). This CDR3 has 15 amino acids. The germline CDR1 and CDR2 sequences are SEHNR and FQNEAQ (reference sequence). V lost 3 bases, J lost 0 bases, and 9 bases lay in between. The CDR3 nucleotides read TGTGCCAGCAGCTTTGGACAGACCTCTGGAAACACCATATATTTT. Amino acids: CASSFGQTSGNTIYF.

This clone was recorded only once. The chain employs TRBV7-2 and TRBJ2-1; D possibly corresponds to TRBD2 (6 bases). CDR1 is SGHTA, CDR2 FQGNSA, per germline. Trimming took 0 bases from V and 6 from J, leaving 12 bases between them. CDR3 size: 15 residues. The CDR3 is CASSLAGGWTNEQFF. DNA of the CDR3: TGTGCCAGCAGCTTAGCCGGGGGTTGGACCAATGAGCAGTTCTTC.

The rearrangement uses TRBV27 and TRBJ1-3; unclear D gene. The ends were cut back, 3 bases at V and 2 bases at J, with 14 bases in the middle. Germline assignment: CDR1 MNHEY and CDR2 SMNVEV (reference sequence). The CDR3 has 16 residues. The CDR3 here is CASSFQAGLAGNTIYF. In nucleotides, the CDR3 is TGTGCCAGCAGTTTTCAGGCGGGCTTAGCTGGAAACACCATATATTTT.

The CDR3 DNA reads as TGCGCCAGCAGCCCCCAGGGGAGGGGAGGAGAGACCCAGTACTTC. Translation gives CASSPQGRGGETQYF. The chain employs TRBV5-1 and TRBJ2-5; D is possibly TRBD2 (7 bases). The germline gives CDR1 SGHRS, CDR2 YFSETQ. The CDR3 is made up of 15 amino acids. Trimming left V 4 bases short and J 4 bases short, with 17 bases between.

V usage is TRBV29-1 and J usage is TRBJ1-1, with D maybe TRBD1 (5 bases). CDR3 length: 13 residues. V was trimmed by 8 bases and J by 4 bases, leaving 17 bases between them. CDR1 and CDR2 (germline): SQVTM, ANQGSEA. The CDR3 reads CSSKGQGTTEAFF. Here the CDR3 DNA reads TGCAGCTCGAAGGGGCAGGGAACCACTGAAGCTTTCTTT.

The chain employs TRBV5-1 and TRBJ2-5; D unresolved. Germline-derived CDR1 and CDR2 are SGHRS and YFSETQ. Trimming shortened V by 0 bases and J by 5 bases, and 8 bases separated the two germline ends. This CDR3 spans 13 amino acids. The CDR3 sequence is CASSLATLETQYF. The CDR3 DNA sequence: TGCGCCAGCAGCTTGGCTACTCTCGAGACCCAGTACTTC.

The chain is built from TRBV19 and TRBJ2-7, with D possibly being TRBD1 (5 bases). The CDR3 spans 15 residues. V lost 1 base and J 3 bases, leaving 13 bases between the germline ends. Germline assignment: CDR1 LNHDA and CDR2 SQIVND (reference sequence). The CDR3 protein is CASSIGVDINYEQYF. The CDR3, as DNA: TGTGCCAGTAGTATAGGGGTGGACATAAACTACGAGCAGTACTTC.

This clone was detected a few times. The chain joins TRBV15 to TRBJ2-2; a possible D gene is TRBD1 (5 bases). This CDR3 has 14 amino acids. Looked up from germline, CDR1 is LNHNV and CDR2 is YYDKDF (reference sequence). V lost 1 base and J lost 6, with 9 bases in between. CDR3 in DNA: TGTGCCACCAGCAGAGTATCAGGGCCCGGGGAGCTGTTTTTT. Translation: CATSRVSGPGELFF.

The rearrangement joins TRBV14 to TRBJ2-1, with 8 bases identical to TRBD2. Germline assignment: CDR1 SGHDN and CDR2 FVKESK. The V gene end was trimmed by 2 bases and the J gene end by 8 bases; junction bases not matched to a gene: 5. This CDR3 comprises 14 residues. The CDR3 DNA reads TGTGCCAGCAGCCAAAGAGCGGGAGTTGATGAGCAGTTCTTC. As protein: CASSQRAGVDEQFF.

V is TRBV6-5 and J is TRBJ2-1; 7 bases fit TRBD1. Germline V gene sequence: CDR1 MNHEY, CDR2 SVGAGI. CDR3 length equals 15 residues. V shed 6 bases and J 1 base; nucleotides not matched to a gene: 6. CDR3 nucleotides: TGTGCCAGCAGCCACACAGGGGAATCCTACAATGAGCAGTTCTTC. Translating it yields CASSHTGESYNEQFF.

The V call is TRBV27, the J call TRBJ1-6, with D tentatively TRBD1 (5 bases). V dropped 3 bases and J dropped 6 bases, with 9 bases sitting between them. The germline V gene encodes CDR1 MNHEY and CDR2 SMNVEV (reference sequence). The CDR3 spans 14 residues. The CDR3 DNA follows: TGTGCCAGCAGTTTTGGGCAGGGTAATTCACCCCTCCACTTT. This gives the protein CASSFGQGNSPLHF.